This entry is about one T cell receptor beta chain. What it binds is unknown. PCR amplification relied on 60 Vbeta primers (plus 13 Jbeta primers). Sequencing was performed with immunoSEQ multiplex PCR; in TCRdb, only in-frame clones are kept and a portion is missing. Of tens of thousands of clones listed, more than 60% are singletons. Germline lookup yields CDR1 MDHEN and CDR2 SYDVKM. V was clipped by 5 bases and J by 5 bases, with 15 bases between them. The CDR3 runs to 14 residues. This sample was taken from a study of cytomegalovirus exposure and HLA in healthy donors. The overall study: The study placed less than 90% of its approximately 430 genotyped donors in the Caucasian-associated ancestry cluster. Notes on the study in general: Reports credit the classifier with highly specific, highly sensitive diagnosis of cytomegalovirus status. Association of a missense DCLRE1C variant with TCR beta V- and J-gene trimming was reported in a later analysis. Fewer N-insertions (relative to the roughly 730-donor mean) were reportedly seen in an Asian-associated ancestry cluster in a later analysis.

The source is a man aged 35 to 55 in good health and CMV-seronegative. This chain links TRBV28 with TRBJ1-1, with TRBD1 as a possible D gene (6 bases). The sequenced material came from PBMCs. CDR3 bases: TGTGCCAGCAGTATAGGGGGTTATGGGACTGAAGCTTTCTTT. Translation: CASSIGGYGTEAFF.